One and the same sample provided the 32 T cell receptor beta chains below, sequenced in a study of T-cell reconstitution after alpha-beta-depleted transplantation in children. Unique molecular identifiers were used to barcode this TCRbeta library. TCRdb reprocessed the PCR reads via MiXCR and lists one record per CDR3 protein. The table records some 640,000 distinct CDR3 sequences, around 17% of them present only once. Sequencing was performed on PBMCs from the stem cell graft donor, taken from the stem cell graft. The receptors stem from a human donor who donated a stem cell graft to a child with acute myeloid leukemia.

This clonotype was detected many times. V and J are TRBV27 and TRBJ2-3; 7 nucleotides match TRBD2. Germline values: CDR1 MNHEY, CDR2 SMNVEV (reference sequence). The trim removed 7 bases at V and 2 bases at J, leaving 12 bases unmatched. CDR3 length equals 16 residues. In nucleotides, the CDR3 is TGTGCCAGCACCCGGGGGGACGACAGTAACACAGATACGCAGTATTTT. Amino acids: CASTRGDDSNTDTQYF.

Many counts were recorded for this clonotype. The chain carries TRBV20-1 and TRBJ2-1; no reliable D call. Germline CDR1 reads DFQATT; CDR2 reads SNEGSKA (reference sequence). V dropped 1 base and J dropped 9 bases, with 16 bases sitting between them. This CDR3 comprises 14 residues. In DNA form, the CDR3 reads TGCAGTGCTAGAGCGTCGAAAGTAATGAGTGAGCAGTTCTTC. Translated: CSARASKVMSEQFF.

The CDR3 spells CASSQGRVQGEQFF. CDR3 bases: TGTGCCAGCAGCCAAGGACGGGTTCAGGGTGAGCAGTTCTTC. This chain links TRBV7-2 with TRBJ2-1; perhaps TRBD1 as D (5 bases). Germline V gives CDR1 SGHTA, CDR2 FQGNSA. Deletions cut 5 bases from V and 9 bases from J, with 17 bases between. The CDR3 consists of 14 residues.

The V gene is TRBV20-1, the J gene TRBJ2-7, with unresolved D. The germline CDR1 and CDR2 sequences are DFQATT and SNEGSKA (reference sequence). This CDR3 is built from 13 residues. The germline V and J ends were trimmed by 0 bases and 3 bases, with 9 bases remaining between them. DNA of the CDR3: TGCAGTGCTAGAGATAGGGCGAGCTACGAGCAGTACGTC. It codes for CSARDRASYEQYV.

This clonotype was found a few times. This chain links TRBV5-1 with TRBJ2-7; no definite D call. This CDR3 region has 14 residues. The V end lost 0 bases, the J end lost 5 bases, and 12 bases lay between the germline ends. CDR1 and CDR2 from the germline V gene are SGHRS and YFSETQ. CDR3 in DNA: TGCGCCAGCAGCTTGGCCTGGGGTAACGACGAGCAGTACTTC. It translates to CASSLAWGNDEQYF. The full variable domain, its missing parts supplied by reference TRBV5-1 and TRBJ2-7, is KAGVTQTPRYLIKTRGQQVTLSCSPISGHRSVSWYQQTPGQGLQFLFEYFSETQRNKGNFPGRFSGRQFSNSRSEMNVSTLELGDSALYLCASSLAWGNDEQYFGPGTRLTVT.

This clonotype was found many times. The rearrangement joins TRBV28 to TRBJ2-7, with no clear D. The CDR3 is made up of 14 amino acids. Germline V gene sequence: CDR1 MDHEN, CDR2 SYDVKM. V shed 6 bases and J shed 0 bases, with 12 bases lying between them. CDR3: CASSLTGGSYEQYV. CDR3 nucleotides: TGTGCCAGCAGCTTAACCGGTGGCTCCTACGAGCAGTACGTC.

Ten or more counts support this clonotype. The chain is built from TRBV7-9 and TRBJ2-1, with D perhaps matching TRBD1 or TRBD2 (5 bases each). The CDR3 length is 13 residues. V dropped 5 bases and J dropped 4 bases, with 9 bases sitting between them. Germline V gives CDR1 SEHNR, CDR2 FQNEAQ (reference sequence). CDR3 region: CASSPWGYNEQFF. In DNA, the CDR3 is TGTGCCAGCAGCCCTTGGGGGTACAATGAGCAGTTCTTC. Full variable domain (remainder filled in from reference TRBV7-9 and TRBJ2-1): DTGVSQNPRHKITKRGQNVTFRCDPISEHNRLYWYRQTLGQGPEFLTYFQNEAQLEKSRLLSDRFSAERPKGSFSTLEIQRTEQGDSAMYLCASSPWGYNEQFFGPGTRLTVL.

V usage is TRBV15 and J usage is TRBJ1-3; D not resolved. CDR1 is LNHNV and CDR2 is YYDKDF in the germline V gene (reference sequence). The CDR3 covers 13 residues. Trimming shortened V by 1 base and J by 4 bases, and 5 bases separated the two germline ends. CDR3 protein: CATSRGQGNTIYF. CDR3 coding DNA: TGTGCCACCAGCAGAGGTCAGGGAAACACCATATATTTT.

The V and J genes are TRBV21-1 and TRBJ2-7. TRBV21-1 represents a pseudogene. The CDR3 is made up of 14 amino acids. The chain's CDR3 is CASSKRKVGYEQYF. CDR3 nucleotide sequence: TGTGCCAGCAGCAAAAGAAAAGTGGGCTACGAGCAGTACTTC.

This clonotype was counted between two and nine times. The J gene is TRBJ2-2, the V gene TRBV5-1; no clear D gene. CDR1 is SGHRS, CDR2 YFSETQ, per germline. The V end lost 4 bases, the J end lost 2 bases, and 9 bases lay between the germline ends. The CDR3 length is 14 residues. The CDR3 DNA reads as TGCGCCAGCAGCAGGCCGGACAACACCGGGGAGCTGTTTTTT. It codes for CASSRPDNTGELFF.

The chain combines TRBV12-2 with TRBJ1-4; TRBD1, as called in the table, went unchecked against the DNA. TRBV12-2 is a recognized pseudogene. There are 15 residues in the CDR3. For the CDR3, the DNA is TGTGCAAGTCGCCAGCCTTGTGGGGGTAATGAAAAACTGTTTTTT. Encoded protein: CASRQPCGGNEKLFF.

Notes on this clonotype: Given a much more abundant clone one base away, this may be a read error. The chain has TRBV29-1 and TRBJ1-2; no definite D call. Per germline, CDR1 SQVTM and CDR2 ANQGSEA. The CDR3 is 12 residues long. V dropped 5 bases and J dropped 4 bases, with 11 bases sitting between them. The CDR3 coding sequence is TGCAGCGTTTCCCCGGTACTCTATGGCTACACCTTC. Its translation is CSVSPVLYGYTF.

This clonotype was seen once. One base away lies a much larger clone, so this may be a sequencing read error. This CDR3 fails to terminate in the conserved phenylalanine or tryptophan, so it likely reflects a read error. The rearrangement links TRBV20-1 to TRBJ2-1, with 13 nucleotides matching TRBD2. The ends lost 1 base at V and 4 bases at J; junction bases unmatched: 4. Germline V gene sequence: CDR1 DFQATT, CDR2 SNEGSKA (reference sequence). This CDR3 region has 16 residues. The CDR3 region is CSARGGTSGVYNEQFC. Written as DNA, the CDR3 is TGCAGTGCTAGAGGGGGGACTAGCGGGGTTTACAATGAGCAGTTCTGC.

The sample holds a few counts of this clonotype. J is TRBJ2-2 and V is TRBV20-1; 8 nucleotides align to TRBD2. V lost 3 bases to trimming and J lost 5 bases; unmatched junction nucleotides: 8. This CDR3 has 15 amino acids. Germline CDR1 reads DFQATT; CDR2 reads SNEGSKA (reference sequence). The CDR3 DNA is TGCAGTGCTAGCTTCGGGGGGGCCGGTACCGGGGAGCTGTTTTTT. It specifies CSASFGGAGTGELFF.

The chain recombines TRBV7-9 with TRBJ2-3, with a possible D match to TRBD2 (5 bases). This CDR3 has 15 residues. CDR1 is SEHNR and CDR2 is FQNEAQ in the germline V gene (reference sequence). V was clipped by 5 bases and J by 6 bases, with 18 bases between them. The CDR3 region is CASSRLPPEGDTQYF. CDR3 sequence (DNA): TGTGCCAGCAGCCGACTACCGCCCGAAGGGGATACGCAGTATTTT. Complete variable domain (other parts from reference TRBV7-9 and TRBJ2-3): DTGVSQNPRHKITKRGQNVTFRCDPISEHNRLYWYRQTLGQGPEFLTYFQNEAQLEKSRLLSDRFSAERPKGSFSTLEIQRTEQGDSAMYLCASSRLPPEGDTQYFGPGTRLTVL.

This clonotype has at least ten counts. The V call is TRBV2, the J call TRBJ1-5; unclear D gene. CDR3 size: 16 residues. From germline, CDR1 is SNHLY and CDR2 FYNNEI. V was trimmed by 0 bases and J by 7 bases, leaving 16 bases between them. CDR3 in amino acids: CASSEAYRLVIQPQHF. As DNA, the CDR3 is TGTGCCAGCAGTGAAGCGTATCGATTGGTGATCCAGCCCCAGCATTTT. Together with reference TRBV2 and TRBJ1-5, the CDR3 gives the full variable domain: EPEVTQTPSHQVTQMGQEVILRCVPISNHLYFYWYRQILGQKVEFLVSFYNNEISEKSEIFDDQFSVERPDGSNFTLKIRSTKLEDSAMYFCASSEAYRLVIQPQHFGDGTRLSIL.

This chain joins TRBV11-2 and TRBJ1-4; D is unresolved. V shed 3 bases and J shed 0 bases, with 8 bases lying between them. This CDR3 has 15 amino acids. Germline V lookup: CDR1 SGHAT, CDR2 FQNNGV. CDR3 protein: CASSLRHSTNEKLFF. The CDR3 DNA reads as TGTGCCAGCAGCTTGAGGCACTCAACTAATGAAAAACTGTTTTTT.

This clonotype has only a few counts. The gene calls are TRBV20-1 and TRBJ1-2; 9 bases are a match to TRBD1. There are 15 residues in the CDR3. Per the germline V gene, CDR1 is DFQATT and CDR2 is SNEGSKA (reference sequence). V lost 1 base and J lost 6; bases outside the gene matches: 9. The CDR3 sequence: CSARAPVQGANGYTF. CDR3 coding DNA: TGCAGTGCTAGAGCCCCTGTACAGGGGGCGAATGGCTACACCTTC.

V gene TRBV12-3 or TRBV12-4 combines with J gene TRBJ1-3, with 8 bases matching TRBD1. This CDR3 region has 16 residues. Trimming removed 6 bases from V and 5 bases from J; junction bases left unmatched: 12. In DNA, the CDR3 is TGTGCCAGCAGACCAATGACAGGGGAGGTGAGAAACACCATATATTTT. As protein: CASRPMTGEVRNTIYF.

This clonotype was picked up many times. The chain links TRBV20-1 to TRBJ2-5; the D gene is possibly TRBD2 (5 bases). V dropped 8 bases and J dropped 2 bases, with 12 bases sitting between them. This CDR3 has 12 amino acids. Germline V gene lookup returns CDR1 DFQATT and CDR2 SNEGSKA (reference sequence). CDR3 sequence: CSIRPGQETQYF. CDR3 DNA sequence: TGCAGTATCAGGCCGGGGCAAGAGACCCAGTACTTC.

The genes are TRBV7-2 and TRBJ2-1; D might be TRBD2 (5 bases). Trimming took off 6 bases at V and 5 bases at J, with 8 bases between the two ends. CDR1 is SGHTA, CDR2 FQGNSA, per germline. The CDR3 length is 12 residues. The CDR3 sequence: CASRVTNNEQFF. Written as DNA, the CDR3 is TGTGCCAGCAGGGTGACTAACAATGAGCAGTTCTTC.

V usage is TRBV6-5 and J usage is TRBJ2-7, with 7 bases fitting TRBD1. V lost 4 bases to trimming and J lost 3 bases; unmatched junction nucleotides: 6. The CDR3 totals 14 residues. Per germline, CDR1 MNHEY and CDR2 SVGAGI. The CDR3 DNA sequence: TGTGCCAGCAGTTTCGACAGGGAGTTCTACGAGCAGTACTTC. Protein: CASSFDREFYEQYF.

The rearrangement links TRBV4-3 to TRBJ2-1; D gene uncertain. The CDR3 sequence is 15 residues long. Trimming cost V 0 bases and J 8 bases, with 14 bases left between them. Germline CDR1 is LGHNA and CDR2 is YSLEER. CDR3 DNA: TGCGCCAGCAGCCAAGAGGTGGTAGAGTCCGATGAGCAGTTCTTC. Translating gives CASSQEVVESDEQFF.

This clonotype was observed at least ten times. The CDR3 bases are TGCAGCGTAAGGCAGGGGTACTATGGCTACACCTTC. It is translated as CSVRQGYYGYTF. This chain links TRBV29-1 with TRBJ1-2; maybe TRBD1 (6 bases). Germline CDR1 and CDR2: SQVTM and ANQGSEA. The V end lost 6 bases, the J end lost 3 bases, and 11 bases lay between the germline ends. The CDR3 is made up of 12 amino acids.

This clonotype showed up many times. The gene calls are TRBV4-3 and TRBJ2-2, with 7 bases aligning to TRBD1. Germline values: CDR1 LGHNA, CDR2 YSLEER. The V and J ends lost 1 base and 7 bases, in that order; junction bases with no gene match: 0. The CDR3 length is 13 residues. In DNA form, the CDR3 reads TGCGCCAGCAGCCAAGGGACAGGCGGGGAGCTGTTTTTT. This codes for CASSQGTGGELFF.

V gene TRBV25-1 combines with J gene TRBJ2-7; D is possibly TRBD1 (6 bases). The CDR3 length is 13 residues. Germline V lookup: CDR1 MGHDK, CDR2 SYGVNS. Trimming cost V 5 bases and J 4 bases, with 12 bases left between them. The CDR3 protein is CASSQTGEYEQYF. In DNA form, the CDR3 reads TGTGCCAGCAGTCAGACAGGAGAATACGAGCAGTACTTC.

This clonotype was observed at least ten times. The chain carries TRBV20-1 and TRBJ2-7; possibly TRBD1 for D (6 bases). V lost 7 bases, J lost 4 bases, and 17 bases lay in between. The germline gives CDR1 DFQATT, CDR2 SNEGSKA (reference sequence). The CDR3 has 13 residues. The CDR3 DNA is TGCAGTGTCCAGGGGATTACCGAGTACGAGCAGTACGTC. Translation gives CSVQGITEYEQYV.

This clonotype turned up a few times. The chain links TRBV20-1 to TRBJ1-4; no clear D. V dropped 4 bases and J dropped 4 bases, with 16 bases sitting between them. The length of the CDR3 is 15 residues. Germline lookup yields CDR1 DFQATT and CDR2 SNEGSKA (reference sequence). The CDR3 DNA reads TGCAGTGCTAAGGAGCCGCCTGGGAGTAATGAAAAACTGTTTTTT. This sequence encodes CSAKEPPGSNEKLFF.

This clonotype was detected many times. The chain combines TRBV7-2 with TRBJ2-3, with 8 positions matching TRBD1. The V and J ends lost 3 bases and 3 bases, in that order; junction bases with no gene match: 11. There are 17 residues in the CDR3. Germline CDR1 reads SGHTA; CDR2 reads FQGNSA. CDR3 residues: CASSFLPGQGGTDTQYF. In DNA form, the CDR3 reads TGTGCCAGCAGCTTCCTACCCGGACAGGGAGGAACAGATACGCAGTATTTT.

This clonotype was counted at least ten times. The CDR3 region has the DNA TGTGCCAGCAGCAAGGGAATCGGGGAGCTGTTTTTT. This codes for CASSKGIGELFF. The chain has TRBV7-7 and TRBJ2-2; D remains unclear. Germline CDR1 is SSHAT and CDR2 is FNYEAQ (reference sequence). CDR3 size: 12 residues. The V gene lost 5 bases and the J gene lost 7 bases, with 8 bases spanning the gap. Drawing the rest from reference TRBV7-7 and TRBJ2-2, the complete variable domain is GAGVSQSPRYKVTKRGQDVTLRCDPISSHATLYWYQQALGQGPEFLTYFNYEAQPDKSGLPSDRFSAERPEGSISTLTIQRTEQRDSAMYRCASSKGIGELFFGEGSRLTVL.

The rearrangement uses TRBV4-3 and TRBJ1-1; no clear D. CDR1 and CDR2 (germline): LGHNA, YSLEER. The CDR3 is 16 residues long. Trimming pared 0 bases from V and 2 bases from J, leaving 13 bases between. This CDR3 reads CASSQDRLGVNTEAFF. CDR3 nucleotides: TGCGCCAGCAGCCAAGATAGGTTGGGAGTTAACACTGAAGCTTTCTTT.

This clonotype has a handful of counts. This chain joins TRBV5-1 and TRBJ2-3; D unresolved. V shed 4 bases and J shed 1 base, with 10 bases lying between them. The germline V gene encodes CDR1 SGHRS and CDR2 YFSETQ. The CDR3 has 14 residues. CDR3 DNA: TGCGCCAGCAGCACCGATCCCCGCACAGATACGCAGTATTTT. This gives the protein CASSTDPRTDTQYF. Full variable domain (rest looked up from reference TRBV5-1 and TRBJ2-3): KAGVTQTPRYLIKTRGQQVTLSCSPISGHRSVSWYQQTPGQGLQFLFEYFSETQRNKGNFPGRFSGRQFSNSRSEMNVSTLELGDSALYLCASSTDPRTDTQYFGPGTRLTVL.